A selection of T cell receptor beta chains follows, all from one sample in a study of blood T cell repertoires in COVID-19. The repertoire was sequenced with immunoSEQ multiplex PCR; TCRdb's copy has only in-frame clones and lacks some. Of about 14,000 clones in the sample, 87% were seen once. The sequencing sample was made of peripheral blood. The receptor source for this set is a human donor with active COVID-19. The donor label of this sample is uncertain. Both conserved end residues are part of each CDR3. Each record gives: CDR3 protein, CDR3 DNA, V gene, D gene, clone size, J gene. A D gene is named only where the DNA matches it firmly. Clone size is not always given. Where it is, it says once, few, many or a class for expanded clones.

CDR3 protein: CASSLLILNRGSSGANVLTF
CDR3 DNA: TGTGCCAGCAGCTTACTCATCCTTAACAGGGGGTCATCTGGGGCCAACGTCCTGACTTTC
V gene: TRBV7-8
D gene: TRBD1
clone size: few
J gene: TRBJ2-6

CDR3 protein: CAISSGTGPTDTQYF
CDR3 DNA: TGTGCCATCAGTTCCGGGACAGGGCCCACAGATACGCAGTATTTT
V gene: TRBV10-3
D gene: TRBD1
clone size: NA
J gene: TRBJ2-3

CDR3 protein: CASSIGRKAFF
CDR3 DNA: TGTGCCAGTAGTATAGGCAGGAAAGCTTTCTTT
V gene: TRBV19
D gene: NA
clone size: NA
J gene: TRBJ1-1

CDR3 protein: CASSLVGGTYNEQFF
CDR3 DNA: TGCGCCAGCAGCTTGGTTGGGGGCACCTACAATGAGCAGTTCTTC
V gene: TRBV5-1
D gene: NA
clone size: NA
J gene: TRBJ2-1

CDR3 protein: CASSLGSLGQGEQYF
CDR3 DNA: TGTGCCAGCAGCTTAGGAAGCTTGGGACAAGGAGAGCAGTACTTC
V gene: TRBV7-3
D gene: NA
clone size: NA
J gene: TRBJ2-7

CDR3 protein: CASSRDREWSEQYF
CDR3 DNA: TGTGCCAGCTCACGGGACAGGGAGTGGTCCGAGCAGTACTTC
V gene: TRBV18
D gene: TRBD1
clone size: once
J gene: TRBJ2-7

CDR3 protein: CASSQDGTGGPGANVLTF
CDR3 DNA: TGTGCCAGCAGCCAAGACGGGACAGGGGGCCCTGGGGCCAACGTCCTGACTTTC
V gene: TRBV3-1/TRBV3-2
D gene: TRBD1
clone size: NA
J gene: TRBJ2-6

CDR3 protein: CASSQGSHEQYF
CDR3 DNA: TGTGCCAGCAGCCAGGGGTCCCACGAGCAGTACTTC
V gene: TRBV6-2/TRBV6-3
D gene: NA
clone size: NA
J gene: TRBJ2-7

CDR3 protein: CASSWGVNTEAFF
CDR3 DNA: TGTGCCAGCAGTTGGGGGGTGAACACTGAAGCTTTCTTT
V gene: TRBV27
D gene: NA
clone size: large
J gene: TRBJ1-1

CDR3 protein: CASSRLGQETQYF
CDR3 DNA: TGTGCCAGCAGCAGACTCGGCCAAGAGACCCAGTACTTC
V gene: TRBV5-8
D gene: NA
clone size: NA
J gene: TRBJ2-5

CDR3 protein: CASSTRSNQPQHF
CDR3 DNA: TGTGCCAGCAGCACCAGAAGCAATCAGCCCCAGCATTTT
V gene: TRBV5-6
D gene: NA
clone size: few
J gene: TRBJ1-5

CDR3 protein: CATSLSGANVLTF
CDR3 DNA: TGTGCCACCAGTCTATCCGGGGCCAACGTCCTGACTTTC
V gene: TRBV24-1
D gene: NA
clone size: NA
J gene: TRBJ2-6

CDR3 protein: CAWIPGQNYGYTF
CDR3 DNA: TGTGCCTGGATACCGGGACAGAACTATGGCTACACCTTC
V gene: TRBV30
D gene: TRBD1
clone size: NA
J gene: TRBJ1-2

CDR3 protein: CAWRQGGVTEAFF
CDR3 DNA: TGTGCCTGGAGGCAGGGGGGCGTCACTGAAGCTTTCTTT
V gene: TRBV30
D gene: TRBD1
clone size: NA
J gene: TRBJ1-1

CDR3 protein: CASSYNRDRSYNEQFF
CDR3 DNA: TGTGCCAGCAGTTACAACAGGGACCGCTCGTACAATGAGCAGTTCTTC
V gene: TRBV6-2/TRBV6-3
D gene: NA
clone size: NA
J gene: TRBJ2-1

CDR3 protein: CASSAEGQGPEQYF
CDR3 DNA: TGTGCCAGCAGTGCTGAGGGACAAGGGCCCGAGCAGTACTTC
V gene: TRBV6-2/TRBV6-3
D gene: NA
clone size: NA
J gene: TRBJ2-7

CDR3 protein: CASSEDRGEQFF
CDR3 DNA: TGTGCCAGCAGTGAGGACAGGGGTGAGCAGTTCTTC
V gene: TRBV6-4
D gene: TRBD1
clone size: once
J gene: TRBJ2-1

CDR3 protein: CASSTIRAEPQHF
CDR3 DNA: TGTGCCAGCAGTACGATCAGGGCTGAGCCCCAGCATTTT
V gene: TRBV2
D gene: NA
clone size: NA
J gene: TRBJ1-5

CDR3 protein: CASSPPSSYEQYF
CDR3 DNA: TGTGCCAGCAGTCCCCCTAGCTCCTACGAGCAGTACTTC
V gene: TRBV2
D gene: NA
clone size: NA
J gene: TRBJ2-7

CDR3 protein: CASSLYRGGQETQYF
CDR3 DNA: TGCGCCAGCAGCTTGTACAGGGGCGGGCAAGAGACCCAGTACTTC
V gene: TRBV5-1
D gene: TRBD1
clone size: once
J gene: TRBJ2-5

CDR3 protein: CALSPAEGYGYTF
CDR3 DNA: TGTGCCCTGTCTCCAGCAGAGGGCTATGGCTACACCTTC
V gene: TRBV10-3
D gene: NA
clone size: NA
J gene: TRBJ1-2

CDR3 protein: CASSIVAGGFGANVLTF
CDR3 DNA: TGTGCCAGTAGTATTGTAGCGGGAGGGTTTGGGGCCAACGTCCTGACTTTC
V gene: TRBV19
D gene: TRBD2
clone size: NA
J gene: TRBJ2-6